In this sample, the clone carrying this TCR beta chain turned up a few times. The record originates from a study of T-cell memory formation after mild COVID-19. Each CDR3 protein gets one entry after TCRdb re-called the 5' RACE reads with MiXCR. This table has approximately 450,000 distinct CDR3 sequences, around a sixth appearing once. This CDR3 contains 16 residues. Trimming shortened V by 3 bases and J by 5 bases, and 18 bases separated the two germline ends. Germline CDR1 is MNHEY and CDR2 is SVGEGT. The sequence was obtained from an adult woman who had mild COVID-19 (a few samples of this study predate the infection). Cell type and time point are not known. J is TRBJ2-3 and V is TRBV6-2 or TRBV6-3; D perhaps matches TRBD2 (5 bases). Sequenced: PBMCs or a T cell subset sorted from them (not recorded which). The CDR3 region has the DNA TGTGCCAGCAGTTATGAGGCGGGCAAGGAAAAAGATACGCAGTATTTT. Translated, it gives CASSYEAGKEKDTQYF.